These 5 T cell receptor beta chains share one sample of origin, sequenced in a study of T cells expressing NK-cell markers. With the 5' RACE reads reprocessed, TCRdb shows one record per CDR3 protein and no DNA. In total, the table holds 150,000 to 180,000 distinct CDR3 sequences. Sequences were obtained from blood T cells: a sorted CD56 or NKG2C T cell subset, CD4+ or CD8+ T cells, or bulk PBMC T cells (not recorded which). The receptors come from a woman aged 50 to 65 in good health.

The CDR3 spells CASSLLILAESGELFF. The J gene is TRBJ2-2, the V gene TRBV4-2. Looked up from germline, CDR1 is LGHNA and CDR2 is YNFKEQ. CDR3 length equals 16 residues.

The chain uses TRBV29-1 and TRBJ2-1; no DNA is available, so the TRBD1 call from TCRdb remains unchecked. The CDR3 spans 11 residues. Germline assignment: CDR1 SQVTM and CDR2 ANQGSEA. The CDR3 here is CSVGQGNEQFF.

CDR3 sequence: CASSPESVTQYF. V gene TRBV3-1 combines with J gene TRBJ2-3. The CDR3 covers 12 residues. Germline lookup yields CDR1 LGHDT and CDR2 YNNKEL (reference sequence).

The rearrangement uses TRBV7-9 and TRBJ2-3. CDR3 size: 12 residues. CDR1 and CDR2 (germline): SEHNR, FQNEAQ (reference sequence). The chain's CDR3 is CASSYTADTQYF.

The chain couples TRBV5-4 to TRBJ2-7; checking the TCRdb D call of TRBD2 is not possible without DNA. The CDR3 is made up of 13 amino acids. Germline lookup yields CDR1 SGHNT and CDR2 YYREEE (reference sequence). CDR3 amino acids: CASSLEGSNEQYF. Variable domain in full (rest from reference TRBV5-4 and TRBJ2-7): ETGVTQSPTHLIKTRGQQVTLRCSSQSGHNTVSWYQQALGQGPQFIFQYYREEENGRGNFPPRFSGLQFPNYSSELNVNALELDDSALYLCASSLEGSNEQYFGPGTRLTVT.